These 6 T cell receptor beta chains were sequenced from one sample in a study of follicular helper T cells after annual influenza vaccination. Indicated time point: 2014-2015 season, pre-vaccination. Clones were read by immunoSEQ multiplex PCR, and TCRdb kept only the in-frame ones, dropping some. Among several thousand clones listed, almost 80% were seen once. This material consisted of CXCR5+ CD38- circulating T follicular helper cells from blood, taken on the day of influenza vaccination. Noted subset: circulating Tfh, non-naive CD4+CXCR5+PD-1+ (ICOS+CD38+ or ICOS-CD38-). These receptors were taken from an adult who received the influenza vaccine.

V is TRBV6-5 and J is TRBJ2-2; D might be TRBD2 (6 bases). Trimming pared 8 bases from V and 5 bases from J, leaving 9 bases between. The CDR3 is 12 amino acids. Germline values: CDR1 MNHEY, CDR2 SVGAGI. The CDR3 protein is CASSRGTGELFF. The CDR3 DNA is TGTGCCAGCTCCCGGGGGACCGGGGAGCTGTTTTTT.

The V call is TRBV7-9, the J call TRBJ2-3, with 9 bases that match TRBD2. Germline CDR1 SEHNR, CDR2 FQNEAQ (reference sequence). V trimming: 2 bases; J trimming: 3 bases; junction bases outside the gene matches: 6. CDR3 length equals 16 residues. The CDR3 nucleotides are TGTGCCAGCAGCTTAAGCGCTAGCGGGATAACAGATACGCAGTATTTT. Translation gives CASSLSASGITDTQYF.

This chain uses TRBV14 with TRBJ2-7, with D perhaps matching TRBD2 (5 bases). In germline, CDR1 is SGHDN, CDR2 FVKESK. Trimming pared 6 bases from V and 7 bases from J, leaving 22 bases between. This CDR3 region has 15 residues. CDR3 residues: CASSKEAGRIREQYF. The CDR3 DNA is TGTGCCAGCAGTAAGGAGGCAGGCAGAATAAGAGAGCAGTACTTC.

The rearrangement links TRBV7-2 to TRBJ2-1; 9 bases map to TRBD1. The length of the CDR3 is 15 residues. Germline CDR1 reads SGHTA; CDR2 reads FQGNSA. Trimming removed 5 bases from V and 8 bases from J; junction bases left unmatched: 10. The CDR3 reads CASSPGQGRSDEQFF. CDR3 nucleotides: TGTGCCAGCAGCCCGGGACAGGGTCGTTCGGATGAGCAGTTCTTC.

The chain joins TRBV7-9 to TRBJ1-4; no definite D call. Germline V lookup: CDR1 SEHNR, CDR2 FQNEAQ (reference sequence). V lost 1 base and J lost 14, with 23 bases in between. The CDR3 runs to 16 residues. Written as DNA, the CDR3 is TGTGCCAGCAGCTTAGGGTCTACAGACTCCCGCAAAGGGCTGTTTTTT. Protein product: CASSLGSTDSRKGLFF.

V is TRBV9 and J is TRBJ2-5; D is perhaps TRBD1 (6 bases). This CDR3 region has 14 residues. The V gene lost 3 bases and the J gene lost 9 bases, with 18 bases spanning the gap. Germline CDR1 and CDR2: SGDLS and YYNGEE. This CDR3 reads CASSAGDTPTAQYF. In nucleotides, the CDR3 is TGTGCCAGCAGCGCCGGGGACACCCCCACGGCCCAGTACTTC.